Listed below are T cell receptor beta chains from one sample, sequenced in a study of T cells and Merkel cell carcinoma outcomes. Sequencing used immunoSEQ multiplex PCR; TCRdb keeps in-frame clones, though not all of them. There are about 15,000 clones in the sample; about four fifths occur only once, and approximately 10% lies in the top ten. Sequenced input: tumor tissue from Merkel cell carcinoma. The receptors were gathered from a human donor with Merkel cell carcinoma. The CDR3 runs from the conserved cysteine through the conserved F or W. The size field is filled for only some rows; it gives once, few, many or a size class.

few	TRBV7-9	TRBJ1-4	CASSNLSGNEKLFF
once	TRBV4-1	TRBJ2-7	CASSHLGGNEQYF
NA	TRBV18	TRBJ1-1	CASSQGHFGTEAFF
NA	TRBV19	TRBJ1-6	CASSSRTGENSPLHF
NA	TRBV7-3	TRBJ2-2	CASSDMGTGVRTGELFF
NA	TRBV29-1	TRBJ1-2	CSVERNYGYTF
NA	TRBV7-9	TRBJ2-1	CASSFSGSSSYNEQFF
once	TRBV10-3	TRBJ2-1	CAISGTQGNEQFF
NA	TRBV7-9	TRBJ2-5	CASNGGGQSEETQYF
few	TRBV5-1	TRBJ1-4	CASSLEPGGQRITNEKLFF
NA	TRBV2	TRBJ2-2	CASIFGPTGELFF
NA	TRBV28	TRBJ2-2	CASSFSLQLAWGELFF
NA	TRBV5-1	TRBJ1-3	CASSSQGSGNTIYF
NA	TRBV6-1	TRBJ2-1	CASSEPWTGGVNEQFF
NA	TRBV19	TRBJ1-5	CASSIKQIYQPQHF
NA	TRBV30	TRBJ2-7	CAWGQGSYEQYF
NA	TRBV5-1	TRBJ2-5	CASRRGYNFQETQYF
once	TRBV7-8	TRBJ2-5	CASSLRRGATKETQYF
NA	TRBV5-1	TRBJ1-2	CASSMGTGSNYGYTF
NA	TRBV9	TRBJ2-1	CASSVTGSSYNEQFF
NA	TRBV30	TRBJ2-1	CAWKRPDREYNEQFF
NA	TRBV19	TRBJ1-2	CASSIQQALGGYTF
NA	TRBV7-7	TRBJ2-5	CASSRTGLETQYF
NA	TRBV5-4	TRBJ2-7	CASSLDGSSYEQYF
few	TRBV11-2	TRBJ2-7	CASSPQGGVPREQYF
few	TRBV2	TRBJ2-5	CASSEWGLAGETQYF
NA	TRBV10-1	TRBJ1-5	CASSEWGGAGNQPQHF
NA	TRBV6-1	TRBJ1-1	CASSTPGTGNTEAFF
NA	TRBV30	TRBJ2-5	CAWAAGSFQETQYF
NA	TRBV5-4	TRBJ1-6	CASSLDKNYNSPLHF
once	TRBV10-2	TRBJ1-3	CTSREPGNTIYF
medium-sized	TRBV4-2	TRBJ2-7	CASSQAFGSYEQYF
NA	TRBV9	TRBJ2-6	CASSVGWDSGANVLTF
NA	TRBV5-1	TRBJ2-7	CASSLGLAPHEQYF
NA	TRBV4-1	TRBJ1-3	CASSRGQGAGNTIYF
NA	TRBV4-1	TRBJ1-5	CASSHPTGGKPQHF
once	TRBV28	TRBJ2-3	CASSTSGGTDTQYF
once	TRBV15	TRBJ2-3	CATSRALRKDTQYF
NA	TRBV6-5	TRBJ2-7	CASSHDLERSTPFF
NA	TRBV10-1	TRBJ1-1	CASARASGAEAFF
NA	TRBV11-3	TRBJ2-2	CASSLDSTGELFF
medium-sized	TRBV15	TRBJ1-2	CATSARRQTYGYTF
NA	TRBV6-6	TRBJ2-6	CAARSGANVLTF
NA	TRBV2	TRBJ1-2	CAIPNRGIVYGYTF
NA	TRBV5-1	TRBJ2-7	CASSLAGRDRTDEQYF
NA	TRBV10-3	TRBJ2-7	CAIKKATSYEQYF
NA	TRBV7-9	TRBJ2-7	CASSFQGGEQYF